The TCR beta chain under discussion was sequenced for a study of glioma-infiltrating T cells after dendritic cell vaccination. A note on this clone: What it binds is unknown.

None of the glioblastoma patients had an isocitrate dehydrogenase mutation. The PCR used 60 V beta and 13 J beta primers. Method: immunoSEQ multiplex PCR; TCRdb's copy keeps in-frame clones and lacks some. The sample shows tens of thousands of clones, 85% of them seen only once. This CDR3 spans 15 amino acids. With 3 bases clipped from V and 5 bases from J, the junction kept 1 base outside the gene matches. Germline V CDR1 and CDR2: LGHNA, YNFKEQ. General study findings and limits: Few patients contributed both blood and tumor specimens.

Here the sequenced sample was blood, taken before dendritic cell vaccination. J is TRBJ2-1 and V is TRBV4-2; 13 nucleotides match TRBD2. The TCR was taken from a human donor with glioblastoma. The CDR3 region is CASSQGTSGDNEQFF. CDR3 nucleotides: TGTGCCAGCAGCCAGGGGACTAGCGGGGACAATGAGCAGTTCTTC.